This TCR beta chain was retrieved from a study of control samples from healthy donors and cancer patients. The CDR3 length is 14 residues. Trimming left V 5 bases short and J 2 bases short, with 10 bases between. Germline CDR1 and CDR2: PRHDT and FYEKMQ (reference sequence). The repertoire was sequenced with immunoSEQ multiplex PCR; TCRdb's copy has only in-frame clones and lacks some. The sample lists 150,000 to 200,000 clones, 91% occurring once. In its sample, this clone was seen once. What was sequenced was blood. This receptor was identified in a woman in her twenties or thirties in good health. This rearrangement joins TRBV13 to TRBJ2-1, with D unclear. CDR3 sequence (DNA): TGTGCCAGCAGCGAGTCGAGAGCCTACAATGAGCAGTTCTTC. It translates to CASSESRAYNEQFF.